Listed below are T cell receptor beta chains from one sample, sequenced in a study of resident and recirculating memory T cells in vitiligo. Sequencing used immunoSEQ multiplex PCR; TCRdb keeps in-frame clones, though not all of them. Of 75,000 to 85,000 clones listed, 92% are singletons. The material sequenced was blood. The receptors shown here come from a male donor with vitiligo. Both conserved end residues are part of each CDR3. D genes are given only for firm matches. Expanded clones are given a class, and other clones once, few, many or no size at all.

TRBV7-8	.	TRBJ2-5	TRBD1	CASSSPGQGWETQYF	TGTGCCAGCAGCTCTCCGGGACAGGGGTGGGAGACCCAGTACTTC
TRBV28	.	TRBJ1-1	TRBD1	CASSGDRGANTEAFF	TGTGCCAGCAGTGGGGACAGGGGGGCAAACACTGAAGCTTTCTTT
TRBV4-1	.	TRBJ1-4	.	CASSQPDRDDEKLFF	TGCGCCAGCAGCCAACCGGACAGAGACGATGAAAAACTGTTTTTT
TRBV6-6	.	TRBJ2-7	TRBD2	CASSSIAGDEQYF	TGTGCCAGCAGTTCCATAGCGGGAGACGAGCAGTACTTC
TRBV7-6	few	TRBJ2-2	.	CASSLDWATGELFF	TGTGCCAGCAGTCTTGATTGGGCCACCGGGGAGCTGTTTTTT
TRBV21-1	.	TRBJ2-7	.	CASSKEWDRETVSSYEQYF	TGTGCCAGCAGCAAGGAGTGGGACAGGGAGACTGTAAGCTCCTACGAGCAGTACTTC
TRBV9	.	TRBJ2-7	TRBD1	CASSRGAGQGAGEQYF	TGTGCCAGCAGCCGGGGGGCCGGACAGGGGGCCGGCGAGCAGTACTTC
TRBV6-5	.	TRBJ1-2	.	CASGTGYGYTF	TGTGCCAGCGGTACAGGCTATGGCTACACCTTC
TRBV4-1	.	TRBJ2-7	TRBD1	CASSHPGTGVYEQYF	TGCGCCAGCAGCCACCCCGGGACAGGGGTATACGAGCAGTACTTC
TRBV28	.	TRBJ2-7	TRBD2	CASSWLAGEDYEQYF	TGTGCCAGCAGTTGGTTAGCGGGAGAGGACTACGAGCAGTACTTC
TRBV25-1	.	TRBJ2-7	.	CASSSSAEQYF	TGTGCCAGCAGCTCCAGTGCCGAGCAGTACTTC
TRBV7-9	.	TRBJ2-1	TRBD2	CASSLNAGGDNEQFF	TGTGCCAGCAGCTTAAATGCGGGGGGAGACAATGAGCAGTTCTTC
TRBV11-1	.	TRBJ1-1	.	CASSLMGWNTEAFF	TGTGCCAGCAGCTTAATGGGCTGGAACACTGAAGCTTTCTTT
TRBV28	.	TRBJ2-5	.	CASLSGHKGETQYF	TGTGCCAGCCTGAGCGGCCACAAGGGAGAGACCCAGTACTTC
TRBV6-6	.	TRBJ1-1	TRBD1	CASSNYVRGLNTEAFF	TGTGCCAGCAGTAACTATGTCAGGGGGCTGAACACTGAAGCTTTCTTT
TRBV5-1	.	TRBJ2-3	.	CASSGHIRDTQYF	TGCGCCAGCAGTGGGCACATAAGGGATACGCAGTATTTT
TRBV6-5	.	TRBJ2-1	.	CASSYGFVRSYNEQFF	TGTGCCAGCAGTTACGGATTTGTGCGGTCCTACAATGAGCAGTTCTTC
TRBV18	.	TRBJ2-5	.	CASSLYQGADTQYF	TGTGCCAGCTCACTGTACCAAGGGGCGGATACCCAGTACTTC
TRBV7-9	once	TRBJ2-2	.	CASSLDTYTGELFF	TGTGCCAGCAGCTTAGACACCTACACCGGGGAGCTGTTTTTT
TRBV4-1	.	TRBJ2-5	.	CASSKSRGEETQYF	TGCGCCAGCAGTAAATCACGCGGGGAAGAGACCCAGTACTTC
TRBV28	.	TRBJ1-1	.	CASTRQELNTEAFF	TGTGCCAGCACTAGACAGGAATTGAACACTGAAGCTTTCTTT
TRBV23-1	.	TRBJ2-2	.	CASSHGQGRTTGELFF	TGCGCCAGCAGTCATGGGCAGGGTCGAACCACCGGGGAGCTGTTTTTT
TRBV7-9	.	TRBJ2-5	TRBD1	CASSLGTGGMETQYF	TGTGCCAGCAGCTTGGGGACAGGGGGCATGGAGACCCAGTACTTC
TRBV5-1	.	TRBJ2-7	TRBD2	CASSLGPSGSHEQYF	TGCGCCAGCAGCCTGGGGCCTAGCGGTTCCCACGAGCAGTACTTC
TRBV4-3	.	TRBJ2-1	TRBD1	CASSQRWIDRGLSRSSYNEQFF	TGCGCCAGCAGCCAGAGATGGATAGACAGGGGGCTTTCCCGGAGCTCCTACAATGAGCAGTTCTTC
TRBV2	.	TRBJ2-1	TRBD2	CASTPAETSGREQFF	TGTGCCAGCACCCCTGCCGAGACTAGCGGGAGGGAGCAGTTCTTC
TRBV5-4	.	TRBJ1-1	TRBD1	CASSLGGGRTEAFF	TGTGCCAGCAGCTTGGGAGGGGGCCGTACTGAAGCTTTCTTT
TRBV11-2	.	TRBJ2-1	TRBD2	CASSGTAGGRSSYNEQFF	TGTGCCAGCAGCGGCACAGCGGGAGGCCGGAGCTCCTACAATGAGCAGTTCTTC
TRBV11-3	.	TRBJ2-3	TRBD2	CASSSPSALAGADTQYF	TGTGCCAGCAGCTCCCCAAGCGCACTAGCGGGAGCAGATACGCAGTATTTT
TRBV10-3	.	TRBJ1-1	.	CAIRRRQEMNTEAFF	TGTGCCATCAGGAGAAGACAGGAAATGAACACTGAAGCTTTCTTT
TRBV21-1	.	TRBJ2-3	.	CASSTPRASTDTQYF	TGTGCCAGCAGCACGCCGAGGGCCAGCACAGATACGCAGTATTTT
TRBV6-5	.	TRBJ2-3	.	CASTDSRTDTQYF	TGTGCCAGTACGGACAGCCGCACAGATACGCAGTATTTT
TRBV18	.	TRBJ2-3	.	CASSPPIPLADTQYF	TGTGCCAGCTCACCCCCGATCCCACTGGCAGATACGCAGTATTTT
TRBV7-9	.	TRBJ2-3	.	CASSTLGEPSTDTQYF	TGTGCCAGCAGCACTCTCGGGGAACCTAGCACAGATACGCAGTATTTT